The rows below give T cell receptor beta chains drawn from one sample of a study of regulatory T cells in long-lasting Graves disease. TCRdb recomputed calls from the multiplex PCR reads with MiXCR, one row per CDR3 protein. This table holds hundreds of thousands of distinct CDR3 sequences, roughly 16% found once. The data also belong to a second study, concerning T cells in Graves' hyperthyroidism and ophthalmopathy.

Sequencing used peripheral blood mononuclear cells (PBMCs), obtained at new diagnosis, from a patient treated with antithyroid drugs. Receptors originate from a woman in her 30s with Graves disease. Each CDR3 is given with its conserved first and last residue. D genes are given only for firm matches. Expanded clones are given a class, and other clones once, few, many or no size at all.

v_call: TRBV28; j_call: TRBJ2-7; d_call: NA; clone_size: many; cdr3_aa: CASGGVPLTYEQYF; cdr3_nt: TGTGCCAGCGGAGGGGTCCCCCTCACCTACGAGCAGTACTTC
v_call: TRBV27; j_call: TRBJ2-7; d_call: NA; clone_size: many; cdr3_aa: CASSFGGPSYEQYF; cdr3_nt: TGTGCCAGCAGTTTTGGGGGGCCCTCCTACGAGCAGTACTTC
v_call: TRBV28; j_call: TRBJ1-2; d_call: TRBD1; clone_size: many; cdr3_aa: CASSIVGQGAKNYGYTF; cdr3_nt: TGTGCCAGCAGTATTGTGGGTCAGGGGGCTAAAAACTATGGCTACACCTTC
v_call: TRBV6-1; j_call: TRBJ1-2; d_call: TRBD1; clone_size: many; cdr3_aa: CASSERDRPVLANYGYTF; cdr3_nt: TGTGCCAGCAGTGAACGGGACAGGCCGGTATTAGCTAACTATGGCTACACCTTC
v_call: TRBV20-1; j_call: TRBJ1-5; d_call: NA; clone_size: many; cdr3_aa: CSAPDSLNQPQHF; cdr3_nt: TGCAGTGCTCCTGACAGTTTAAATCAGCCCCAGCATTTT
v_call: TRBV7-9; j_call: TRBJ2-3; d_call: NA; clone_size: many; cdr3_aa: CASSGQTTSTDTQYF; cdr3_nt: TGTGCCAGCAGCGGACAGACTACTAGCACAGATACGCAGTATTTT
v_call: TRBV19; j_call: TRBJ2-3; d_call: NA; clone_size: NA; cdr3_aa: CASSLGAEGGRGRQYF; cdr3_nt: TGTGCCAGTAGTCTTGGGGCGGAAGGAGGTCGCGGCAGGCAGTATTTT
v_call: TRBV9; j_call: TRBJ2-1; d_call: NA; clone_size: few; cdr3_aa: CASSVQERGGDAWNEQFF; cdr3_nt: TGTGCCAGCAGCGTTCAAGAGAGGGGGGGCGATGCTTGGAATGAGCAGTTCTTC
v_call: TRBV27; j_call: TRBJ2-3; d_call: NA; clone_size: many; cdr3_aa: CASIPRPDTSTDTQYF; cdr3_nt: TGTGCCAGCATTCCCCGCCCGGACACAAGCACAGATACGCAGTATTTT
v_call: TRBV5-4; j_call: TRBJ2-1; d_call: TRBD1; clone_size: NA; cdr3_aa: CASSLYSGTGGDEQFF; cdr3_nt: TGTGCCAGCAGCCTATACTCCGGGACAGGGGGAGATGAGCAGTTCTTC
v_call: TRBV11-2; j_call: TRBJ2-3; d_call: TRBD2; clone_size: NA; cdr3_aa: CASSSMLGGRTQYF; cdr3_nt: TGTGCCAGCAGCTCCATGTTGGGCGGGAGGACGCAGTATTTT
v_call: TRBV28; j_call: TRBJ1-2; d_call: TRBD1; clone_size: many; cdr3_aa: CASRGTPGQGDSSGYTF; cdr3_nt: TGTGCCAGCAGGGGCACACCGGGACAGGGGGACTCTAGTGGCTACACCTTC
v_call: TRBV20-1; j_call: TRBJ2-7; d_call: TRBD1; clone_size: few; cdr3_aa: CSARDTDRGYEQYF; cdr3_nt: TGCAGTGCTAGAGATACCGACAGGGGCTACGAGCAGTACTTC
v_call: TRBV24-1; j_call: TRBJ2-1; d_call: NA; clone_size: many; cdr3_aa: CATSDFLRGNGWNEQFF; cdr3_nt: TGTGCCACCAGTGATTTTCTCAGGGGAAATGGTTGGAATGAGCAGTTCTTC
v_call: TRBV15; j_call: TRBJ2-5; d_call: NA; clone_size: few; cdr3_aa: CATSRPGTFDPKTQYF; cdr3_nt: TGTGCCACCAGCAGACCTGGGACATTTGACCCGAAGACCCAGTACTTC
v_call: TRBV19; j_call: TRBJ1-1; d_call: TRBD1; clone_size: NA; cdr3_aa: CASSSRDRQNTEAFF; cdr3_nt: TGTGCCAGTAGTAGCCGGGACAGACAAAACACTGAAGCTTTCTTT
v_call: TRBV27; j_call: TRBJ1-5; d_call: NA; clone_size: many; cdr3_aa: CASSVGGRGGRNQPQHF; cdr3_nt: TGTGCCAGCAGTGTGGGCGGCCGCGGGGGCCGCAATCAGCCCCAGCATTTT
v_call: TRBV11-2; j_call: TRBJ2-2; d_call: NA; clone_size: many; cdr3_aa: CASSLTRGAGELFF; cdr3_nt: TGTGCCAGCAGCTTAACACGCGGGGCCGGGGAGCTGTTTTTT
v_call: TRBV6-1; j_call: TRBJ1-5; d_call: NA; clone_size: NA; cdr3_aa: CASTRQEKGQPQHF; cdr3_nt: TGTGCCAGCACCCGACAGGAGAAGGGTCAGCCCCAGCATTTT
v_call: TRBV19; j_call: TRBJ1-5; d_call: NA; clone_size: many; cdr3_aa: CASRGTTAPQHF; cdr3_nt: TGTGCCAGTAGGGGGACAACGGCGCCCCAGCATTTT
v_call: TRBV20-1; j_call: TRBJ1-5; d_call: TRBD1; clone_size: NA; cdr3_aa: CSARAGGSNQPQHF; cdr3_nt: TGCAGTGCTAGAGCAGGGGGTAGCAATCAGCCCCAGCATTTT
v_call: TRBV20-1; j_call: TRBJ2-2; d_call: NA; clone_size: few; cdr3_aa: CSARGNTGELFF; cdr3_nt: TGCAGTGCGCGGGGGAACACCGGGGAGCTGTTTTTT
v_call: TRBV7-9; j_call: TRBJ2-1; d_call: TRBD2; clone_size: NA; cdr3_aa: CASTRAGVRHNEQFF; cdr3_nt: TGTGCCAGCACCCGAGCGGGAGTTAGGCACAATGAGCAGTTCTTC
v_call: TRBV20-1; j_call: TRBJ2-7; d_call: NA; clone_size: NA; cdr3_aa: CSARRDNYEQYF; cdr3_nt: TGCAGTGCTAGACGGGACAACTACGAGCAGTACTTC
v_call: TRBV9; j_call: TRBJ2-3; d_call: NA; clone_size: NA; cdr3_aa: CASSVDFARTDTQYF; cdr3_nt: TGTGCCAGCAGCGTAGATTTCGCTCGCACAGATACGCAGTATTTT
v_call: TRBV12-3/TRBV12-4; j_call: TRBJ1-2; d_call: NA; clone_size: many; cdr3_aa: CASSLFFYGYTF; cdr3_nt: TGTGCCAGCAGTTTATTCTTCTATGGCTACACCTTC
v_call: TRBV2; j_call: TRBJ2-4; d_call: NA; clone_size: many; cdr3_aa: CASISGDKIVIQYF; cdr3_nt: TGTGCCAGCATATCCGGGGACAAGATAGTCATTCAGTACTTC
v_call: TRBV5-1; j_call: TRBJ2-3; d_call: NA; clone_size: few; cdr3_aa: CASSPVGRTDTDTQYF; cdr3_nt: TGCGCCAGCAGCCCCGTCGGTAGGACGGACACAGATACGCAGTATTTT
v_call: TRBV20-1; j_call: TRBJ1-5; d_call: NA; clone_size: many; cdr3_aa: CSASRTTSSNQPQHF; cdr3_nt: TGCAGTGCTAGCCGTACAACCTCTAGCAATCAGCCCCAGCATTTT
v_call: TRBV7-9; j_call: TRBJ2-7; d_call: TRBD2; clone_size: many; cdr3_aa: CASGGLAYEQYF; cdr3_nt: TGTGCCAGCGGCGGACTAGCTTACGAGCAGTACTTC
v_call: TRBV28; j_call: TRBJ1-6; d_call: NA; clone_size: many; cdr3_aa: CASSFINSPLHF; cdr3_nt: TGTGCCAGCAGTTTTATCAATTCACCCCTCCACTTT
v_call: TRBV12-3/TRBV12-4; j_call: TRBJ2-1; d_call: TRBD2; clone_size: NA; cdr3_aa: CASETSGFNEQFF; cdr3_nt: TGTGCCAGTGAGACTAGCGGGTTCAATGAGCAGTTCTTC
v_call: TRBV9; j_call: TRBJ2-1; d_call: NA; clone_size: few; cdr3_aa: CASSATGYRTNEQFF; cdr3_nt: TGTGCCAGCAGCGCGACTGGGTATCGAACCAATGAGCAGTTCTTC
v_call: TRBV20-1; j_call: TRBJ1-6; d_call: NA; clone_size: few; cdr3_aa: CSVTPTSSYNSPLHF; cdr3_nt: TGCAGTGTCACGCCCACAAGTAGTTATAATTCACCCCTCCACTTT
v_call: TRBV20-1; j_call: TRBJ2-7; d_call: TRBD2; clone_size: NA; cdr3_aa: CSARSPQRETEQYF; cdr3_nt: TGCAGTGCCCGATCTCCCCAGCGGGAGACCGAGCAGTACTTC
v_call: TRBV19; j_call: TRBJ1-2; d_call: NA; clone_size: NA; cdr3_aa: CASRLLGTGGGYTF; cdr3_nt: TGTGCCAGTAGACTACTTGGGACTGGGGGAGGCTACACCTTC
v_call: TRBV28; j_call: TRBJ2-5; d_call: TRBD1; clone_size: few; cdr3_aa: CASSRQGLETQYF; cdr3_nt: TGTGCCAGCAGCAGACAGGGCTTGGAGACCCAGTACTTC
v_call: TRBV10-3; j_call: TRBJ2-2; d_call: TRBD2; clone_size: NA; cdr3_aa: CAISEWTSGNTGELFF; cdr3_nt: TGTGCCATCAGTGAATGGACTAGCGGGAACACCGGGGAGCTGTTTTTT
v_call: TRBV19; j_call: TRBJ2-3; d_call: NA; clone_size: NA; cdr3_aa: CASRDYLGPDTQYF; cdr3_nt: TGTGCCAGTAGGGACTACCTTGGCCCAGATACGCAGTATTTT
v_call: TRBV7-9; j_call: TRBJ1-2; d_call: TRBD1; clone_size: many; cdr3_aa: CASNPRTTGNYGYTF; cdr3_nt: TGTGCCAGCAACCCAAGGACGACAGGGAACTATGGCTACACCTTC
v_call: TRBV5-1; j_call: TRBJ2-3; d_call: NA; clone_size: many; cdr3_aa: CASSLSLSDTQYF; cdr3_nt: TGCGCCAGCAGCTTGTCCTTGTCAGATACGCAGTATTTT
v_call: TRBV14; j_call: TRBJ1-1; d_call: NA; clone_size: many; cdr3_aa: CASSQVVTLNTEAFF; cdr3_nt: TGTGCCAGCAGCCAGGTAGTGACTCTGAACACTGAAGCTTTCTTT
v_call: TRBV3-1; j_call: TRBJ1-5; d_call: NA; clone_size: many; cdr3_aa: CASSTPGINQPQHF; cdr3_nt: TGTGCCAGCAGCACCCCAGGTATCAATCAGCCCCAGCATTTT
v_call: TRBV18; j_call: TRBJ2-7; d_call: NA; clone_size: many; cdr3_aa: CASSPTDPYEQYF; cdr3_nt: TGTGCCAGCAGTCCGACGGATCCCTACGAGCAGTACTTC
v_call: TRBV3-1; j_call: TRBJ1-3; d_call: NA; clone_size: NA; cdr3_aa: CASSSHGNTIYF; cdr3_nt: TGTGCCAGCAGCTCACATGGAAACACCATATATTTT
v_call: TRBV27; j_call: TRBJ1-1; d_call: NA; clone_size: NA; cdr3_aa: CASSLKLGGGTEAFF; cdr3_nt: TGTGCCAGCAGTTTAAAATTGGGGGGAGGCACTGAAGCTTTCTTT
v_call: TRBV7-2; j_call: TRBJ1-6; d_call: NA; clone_size: many; cdr3_aa: CASSRLGTFNSPLHF; cdr3_nt: TGTGCCAGCAGCAGATTGGGGACGTTTAATTCACCCCTCCACTTT
v_call: TRBV6-2/TRBV6-3; j_call: TRBJ2-3; d_call: NA; clone_size: few; cdr3_aa: CASSTDGSPADTQYF; cdr3_nt: TGTGCCAGCAGTACCGACGGATCCCCCGCAGATACGCAGTATTTT
v_call: TRBV3-1; j_call: TRBJ2-3; d_call: NA; clone_size: many; cdr3_aa: CASSRRQAGDTQYF; cdr3_nt: TGTGCCAGCAGTCGTCGCCAGGCGGGAGATACGCAGTATTTT
v_call: TRBV20-1; j_call: TRBJ2-7; d_call: NA; clone_size: NA; cdr3_aa: CSAAPRAGLSYEQYF; cdr3_nt: TGCAGTGCCGCCCCCAGGGCAGGGCTGTCCTACGAGCAGTACTTC
v_call: TRBV4-2; j_call: TRBJ1-3; d_call: TRBD1; clone_size: NA; cdr3_aa: CASSPRTGVSLSGNTIYF; cdr3_nt: TGTGCCAGCAGCCCCCGGACAGGGGTTTCTCTCTCGGGAAACACCATATATTTT
v_call: TRBV19; j_call: TRBJ1-2; d_call: NA; clone_size: few; cdr3_aa: CASNPDGYGYTF; cdr3_nt: TGTGCCAGCAACCCGGACGGCTATGGCTACACCTTC
v_call: TRBV7-9; j_call: TRBJ2-7; d_call: TRBD1; clone_size: NA; cdr3_aa: CASGKGQGSYEQYF; cdr3_nt: TGTGCCAGCGGAAAGGGACAGGGATCCTACGAGCAGTACTTC
v_call: TRBV19; j_call: TRBJ1-5; d_call: NA; clone_size: few; cdr3_aa: CASSIKAWGNQPQHF; cdr3_nt: TGTGCCAGTAGTATAAAGGCGTGGGGAAATCAGCCCCAGCATTTT